What follows is one TCR beta chain and its context. No antigen is known for it. The read ends 3 residues shy of where the CDR3 ends; the end is completed using the germline J gene. The record originates from a study of T cells in women clearing cervical HPV infection. Across the whole study: Case blood drawn at lesion detection; control blood after infection cleared.

Clones were sequenced by immunoSEQ multiplex PCR, and TCRdb holds only the in-frame ones, with some missing. The listing contains about 37,000 clones. Overall study findings and caveats: It is unknown whether associations predate infection; no effector/memory or HPV-specific sorting.

J was trimmed by 4 bases and V by 4 bases; bases with no gene match: 2. In germline, CDR1 is ENHRY, CDR2 SYGVKD. The CDR3 spans 15 residues. Sequenced input: blood buffy coat. The rearrangement joins TRBV10-3 to TRBJ2-1; 12 bases map to TRBD2. The sequence came from a woman between 18 and 70 years old with a cervical HPV16 infection that either progressed to CIN3+ or cleared (not recorded which). Partial CDR3 DNA: TGTGCCATCAGTGGGACTAGCGGGACTTACAATGAG. The encoded protein is CAISGTSGTYNE. The entire CDR3 is CAISGTSGTYNEQFF.